The source of this T cell receptor beta chain is a study of early stage breast cancer tumors. The study's findings and limits: Most shared enriched TCRB sequences were commonly generated ones. Comparing each tissue with blood distinguished tumor from normal in about 90% of the 16 patients. Compared with adjacent normal breast, tumors showed about 2.4-fold denser, more clonal T cells.

This CDR3 region has 13 residues. Germline values: CDR1 SGHAT, CDR2 FQNNGV. Trimming removed 2 bases from V and 4 bases from J, with 8 bases in between. This clone has just a few counts. Its antigen is still unknown. TCRdb keeps only in-frame clones here, not all; method: immunoSEQ multiplex PCR. This table holds more than 20,000 clones, more than 75% found once. The clonotype comes from a person in their sixties with breast cancer. The V gene is TRBV11-2, the J gene TRBJ1-1; D not certain. The sequencing input was blood. CDR3 region: CASSLNPFTEAFF. DNA for the CDR3: TGTGCCAGCAGCTTAAATCCTTTCACTGAAGCTTTCTTT. The whole variable domain, filled in from reference TRBV11-2 and TRBJ1-1, reads EAGVAQSPRYKIIEKRQSVAFWCNPISGHATLYWYQQILGQGPKLLIQFQNNGVVDDSQLPKDRFSAERLKGVDSTLKIQPAKLEDSAVYLCASSLNPFTEAFFGQGTRLTVV.